The 29 T cell receptor beta chains presented below share a single source sample, sequenced in a study of identical twins. TCRdb passed the 5' RACE reads through MiXCR, listing each CDR3 protein once. The sample includes 600,000 to 700,000 distinct CDR3 sequences, around 20% of them seen just once. These data are also associated with another study on T cells expressing NK-cell markers.

Sequenced material: PBMCs. The source of these receptors is a woman between 18 and 29 years old in good health.

The rearrangement links TRBV4-3 to TRBJ2-7; perhaps TRBD2 as D (6 bases). The V and J ends lost 0 bases and 6 bases respectively, with 15 bases between them. Germline assignment: CDR1 LGHNA and CDR2 YSLEER. This CDR3 contains 15 residues. CDR3 in DNA: TGCGCCAGCAGCCAAGATCCGGGGGTAGCGCGCGAGCAGTACTTC. Translated, it gives CASSQDPGVAREQYF.

This clonotype was recorded at least ten times. The chain carries TRBV9 and TRBJ1-4; 10 bases are shared with TRBD1. The V segment lost 3 bases and the J segment 8 bases; nucleotides outside the gene matches: 4. The CDR3 covers 14 residues. Looked up from germline, CDR1 is SGDLS and CDR2 is YYNGEE. The CDR3 loop reads CASSAQDRGEKLFF. The CDR3 nucleotides are TGTGCCAGCAGCGCACAGGACAGGGGGGAAAAACTGTTTTTT. Together with reference TRBV9 and TRBJ1-4, the CDR3 gives the full variable domain: DSGVTQTPKHLITATGQRVTLRCSPRSGDLSVYWYQQSLDQGLQFLIQYYNGEERAKGNILERFSAQQFPDLHSELNLSSLELGDSALYFCASSAQDRGEKLFFGSGTQLSVL.

This clonotype turned up a few times. The chain carries TRBV24-1 and TRBJ2-1; D could derive from TRBD1 or TRBD2 (5 bases each). V shed 0 bases and J shed 10 bases, with 12 bases lying between them. The CDR3 runs 14 residues. Germline lookup yields CDR1 KGHDR and CDR2 SFDVKD. In DNA form, the CDR3 reads TGTGCCACCAGTGATTTGCAGCATGGGGGAGAGCAGTTCTTC. Translated, it gives CATSDLQHGGEQFF.

This clonotype was observed many times. The chain links TRBV21-1 to TRBJ1-6. TRBV21-1 is flagged as a pseudogene. This CDR3 spans 16 amino acids. The CDR3 DNA sequence: TGTGCCAGCAGCCTGGACGAGAGCTCCTATAATTCACCCCTCCACTTT. Amino acid sequence: CASSLDESSYNSPLHF.

The V gene is TRBV20-1, the J gene TRBJ2-7, with D perhaps TRBD1 or TRBD2 (5 bases each). V shed 6 bases and J shed 7 bases, with 16 bases lying between them. This CDR3 region has 12 residues. The germline CDR1 and CDR2 sequences are DFQATT and SNEGSKA (reference sequence). CDR3 region: CSAGTTFVEQYF. Here the CDR3 DNA reads TGCAGTGCCGGGACGACCTTCGTGGAGCAGTACTTC.

The V gene is TRBV5-1, the J gene TRBJ2-1; no clear D gene. This CDR3 is 14 amino acids long. Trimming left V 0 bases short and J 10 bases short, with 14 bases between. Germline V gene data show CDR1 as SGHRS and CDR2 as YFSETQ. The CDR3 DNA sequence: TGCGCCAGCAGCTTGGCACTGGCGAACGGGGAGCAGTTCTTC. Encoded protein: CASSLALANGEQFF. Combining the CDR3 with reference TRBV5-1 and TRBJ2-1 gives the whole variable domain KAGVTQTPRYLIKTRGQQVTLSCSPISGHRSVSWYQQTPGQGLQFLFEYFSETQRNKGNFPGRFSGRQFSNSRSEMNVSTLELGDSALYLCASSLALANGEQFFGPGTRLTVL.

This chain uses TRBV4-3 with TRBJ2-3; either TRBD1 or TRBD2 may supply D (5 bases each). Germline CDR1 and CDR2: LGHNA and YSLEER. Trimming removed 3 bases at V and 0 bases at J, with 10 bases between. This CDR3 is 15 amino acids long. The CDR3 DNA is TGCGCCAGCAGCCACGGGACCTCGAGCACAGATACGCAGTATTTT. This codes for CASSHGTSSTDTQYF.

This clonotype was counted between two and nine times. This sequence joins TRBV12-3 or TRBV12-4 and TRBJ2-5, with 7 bases fitting TRBD2. The J segment lost 2 bases and the V segment lost 3 bases, leaving 3 bases of the junction unmatched. The CDR3 totals 14 residues. CDR3 sequence (DNA): TGTGCCAGCAGTTTGGGACTACCACAAGAGACCCAGTACTTC. This encodes CASSLGLPQETQYF.

The chain carries TRBV30 and TRBJ1-1; 8 positions match TRBD1. The CDR3 sequence is 15 residues long. In germline, CDR1 is GTSNPN, CDR2 SVGIG (reference sequence). Trimming cost V 4 bases and J 4 bases; bases outside gene matches: 11. DNA for the CDR3: TGTGCCTGGAAACTACAGGGGGTAGAGGGCACTGAAGCTTTCTTT. This translates into CAWKLQGVEGTEAFF.

The chain employs TRBV6-1 and TRBJ2-6; no reliable D call. Per the germline V gene, CDR1 is MNHNS and CDR2 is SASEGT. The CDR3 loop spans 14 amino acids. Trimming stripped 8 bases from V and 2 bases from J, with 10 bases between. The CDR3 DNA reads TGTGCCAGCGGAATATCCGCTGGGGCCAACGTCCTGACTTTC. Residues: CASGISAGANVLTF.

The V and J genes are TRBV29-1 and TRBJ2-7; D possibly corresponds to TRBD2 (5 bases). V lost 8 bases, J lost 5 bases, and 19 bases lay in between. Per germline, CDR1 SQVTM and CDR2 ANQGSEA. This CDR3 spans 13 amino acids. The CDR3: CSWGETTRHEQYF. The CDR3 DNA is TGCAGCTGGGGAGAAACGACGAGGCACGAGCAGTACTTC.

At least ten counts were recorded for this clonotype. The chain carries TRBV5-1 and TRBJ2-7; TRBD2 matches at 9 bases. This CDR3 is 15 amino acids long. V shed 1 base and J 5 bases; nucleotides not matched to a gene: 7. Germline V gene lookup returns CDR1 SGHRS and CDR2 YFSETQ. The CDR3 sequence is CASSLRWTSENEQYF. The CDR3 coding sequence is TGCGCCAGCAGCTTGAGGTGGACTAGCGAGAACGAGCAGTACTTC.

V is TRBV10-3 and J is TRBJ2-3; 7 nucleotides align to TRBD1. The length of the CDR3 is 13 residues. V lost 6 bases to trimming and J lost 4 bases; unmatched junction nucleotides: 4. Per the germline V gene, CDR1 is ENHRY and CDR2 is SYGVKD. The CDR3 DNA reads TGTGCCATCAGAAGACAGGGCTCAGATACGCAGTATTTT. Residues: CAIRRQGSDTQYF.

Only a few counts were recorded for this clonotype. V and J are TRBV24-1 and TRBJ2-1; the match to TRBD2 covers 8 bases. The CDR3 loop spans 16 amino acids. Germline trimming cut 2 bases from V and 5 bases from J; bases unmatched to any gene: 7. CDR1 is KGHDR, CDR2 SFDVKD, per germline. The CDR3 coding sequence is TGTGCCACCAGTGATTCCACCGGGACTAGAGACAATGAGCAGTTCTTC. Protein product: CATSDSTGTRDNEQFF.

The chain joins TRBV12-3 or TRBV12-4 to TRBJ1-1; D is unclear. V was pared by 7 bases and J by 0 bases, with 18 bases between. CDR3 size: 16 residues. CDR3 bases: TGTGCCAGCACTACGCGGCGTGGGGATATGAACACTGAAGCTTTCTTT. Its translation: CASTTRRGDMNTEAFF.

V is TRBV7-2 and J is TRBJ2-7; 10 bases are shared with TRBD1. CDR1 and CDR2 from the germline V gene are SGHTA and FQGNSA. CDR3 length: 12 amino acids. V was clipped by 2 bases and J by 13 bases; unmatched bases: 5. The CDR3 sequence is CASSLMGQGSYF. CDR3 coding DNA: TGTGCCAGCAGCTTAATGGGACAGGGGAGTTACTTC. The full variable domain, rest sourced from reference TRBV7-2 and TRBJ2-7, is GAGVSQSPSNKVTEKGKDVELRCDPISGHTALYWYRQSLGQGLEFLIYFQGNSAPDKSGLPSDRFSAERTGGSVSTLTIQRTQQEDSAVYLCASSLMGQGSYFGPGTRLTVT.

The V and J genes are TRBV20-1 and TRBJ2-7; D uncertain. Germline values: CDR1 DFQATT, CDR2 SNEGSKA (reference sequence). The CDR3 covers 15 residues. Between the trimmed V and J ends, which lost 3 bases and 2 bases, there was a span of 17 bases. As DNA, the CDR3 is TGCAGTGCTAGGTTTCGGGCCTCGGTGGCCTACGAGCAGTACTTC. This codes for CSARFRASVAYEQYF.

The sample holds a few counts of this clonotype. The V call is TRBV7-2, the J call TRBJ2-5, with 7 bases matching TRBD2. J lost 1 base, V lost 5 bases, and 4 bases had no gene match. The V gene's germline CDR1 is SGHTA and CDR2 FQGNSA. The CDR3 has 14 amino acids. CDR3: CASSRDYLQETQYF. The CDR3 nucleotides read TGTGCCAGCAGCCGGGACTACCTCCAAGAGACCCAGTACTTC.

The CDR3, as DNA: TGTGCCAGCAGCTCAGGCGAGGGCGAGGATGGCTACACCTTC. Protein: CASSSGEGEDGYTF. V usage is TRBV7-9 and J usage is TRBJ1-2, with unresolved D. The ends were cut back, 4 bases at V and 6 bases at J, with 15 bases in the middle. Germline values: CDR1 SEHNR, CDR2 FQNEAQ (reference sequence). The CDR3 has 14 amino acids.

This clonotype has at least ten counts. The gene calls are TRBV5-1 and TRBJ2-5, with 7 bases matching TRBD1. Germline CDR1 reads SGHRS; CDR2 reads YFSETQ. CDR3 length equals 14 residues. V trimming: 4 bases; J trimming: 4 bases; junction bases outside the gene matches: 7. This CDR3 is CASSDREFPETQYF. DNA of the CDR3: TGCGCCAGCAGCGACAGGGAGTTTCCAGAGACCCAGTACTTC. The whole variable domain, remainder taken from reference TRBV5-1 and TRBJ2-5, is KAGVTQTPRYLIKTRGQQVTLSCSPISGHRSVSWYQQTPGQGLQFLFEYFSETQRNKGNFPGRFSGRQFSNSRSEMNVSTLELGDSALYLCASSDREFPETQYFGPGTRLLVL.

The chain carries TRBV6-1 and TRBJ2-3, with D possibly TRBD1 on 6 matching bases. The germline V gene encodes CDR1 MNHNS and CDR2 SASEGT. This CDR3 comprises 14 residues. Trimming stripped 11 bases from V and 2 bases from J, with 17 bases between. CDR3: CAGRMRQDTDTQYF. CDR3 in DNA: TGTGCCGGACGTATGCGACAGGACACAGATACGCAGTATTTT.

The J gene is TRBJ2-3, the V gene TRBV6-1; D is undetermined. Germline values: CDR1 MNHNS, CDR2 SASEGT. Trimming stripped 1 base from V and 5 bases from J, with 7 bases between. The CDR3 contains 13 residues. The CDR3 DNA is TGTGCCAGCAGTGAAGGGATGAGAGATACGCAGTATTTT. Translated, it gives CASSEGMRDTQYF.

This clonotype has just a few counts. V gene TRBV10-1 combines with J gene TRBJ2-3, with 7 bases fitting TRBD2. Germline assignment: CDR1 WNHNN and CDR2 SYGVQD (reference sequence). The CDR3 is 17 residues long. With 2 bases clipped from V and 2 bases from J, the junction kept 10 bases outside the gene matches. CDR3: CASSEVLGGGNTDTQYF. The CDR3 DNA reads as TGCGCCAGCAGTGAGGTCCTCGGCGGGGGAAACACAGATACGCAGTATTTT.

The chain combines TRBV20-1 with TRBJ2-1; 8 bases fit TRBD2. The germline CDR1 and CDR2 sequences are DFQATT and SNEGSKA (reference sequence). The CDR3 consists of 14 residues. V trimming: 3 bases; J trimming: 9 bases; junction bases outside the gene matches: 10. CDR3 DNA sequence: TGCAGTGCTAGGGGGCTAGCGGGTTCTCTTGAGCAGTTCTTC. This codes for CSARGLAGSLEQFF.

In this sample, this clonotype turned up a few times. The chain uses TRBV20-1 and TRBJ2-5; a possible D gene is TRBD2 (5 bases). CDR3 size: 14 residues. V lost 0 bases and J lost 6, with 14 bases in between. Looked up from germline, CDR1 is DFQATT and CDR2 is SNEGSKA (reference sequence). The CDR3 region is CSARDPGGPQTQYF. In nucleotides, the CDR3 is TGCAGTGCTAGAGATCCCGGAGGCCCGCAGACCCAGTACTTC.

The chain combines TRBV10-3 with TRBJ2-2; 8 bases agree with TRBD1. This CDR3 is built from 15 residues. Germline CDR1 and CDR2: ENHRY and SYGVKD. The ends lost 6 bases at V and 4 bases at J; junction bases unmatched: 7. This chain's CDR3 is CAISSRTGITGELFF. CDR3 bases: TGTGCCATCAGCAGCAGGACAGGGATCACCGGGGAGCTGTTTTTT.

This clonotype was observed a single time. The V gene is TRBV5-1, the J gene TRBJ1-2; no clear D gene. The CDR3 is 13 amino acids. V shed 2 bases and J shed 3 bases, with 8 bases lying between them. In germline, CDR1 is SGHRS, CDR2 YFSETQ. The CDR3 is CASSFNRDYGYTF. The CDR3 DNA reads TGCGCCAGCAGCTTTAATCGTGACTATGGCTACACCTTC.

The chain is built from TRBV7-9 and TRBJ2-3; D uncertain. The CDR3 runs 11 residues. Looked up from germline, CDR1 is SEHNR and CDR2 is FQNEAQ (reference sequence). V lost 0 bases, J lost 10 bases, and 5 bases lay in between. CDR3 sequence: CASSLAWAQYF. As DNA, the CDR3 is TGTGCCAGCAGCTTAGCGTGGGCGCAGTATTTT.

This clonotype was seen at least ten times. DNA for the CDR3: TGTGCCAGCTCTACCAGCCCAGCCTACGAGCAGTACTTC. Translated, it gives CASSTSPAYEQYF. The chain joins TRBV18 to TRBJ2-7; the D is unclear. Germline loops: CDR1 KGHSH, CDR2 LQKENI. V lost 6 bases to trimming and J lost 2 bases, with 11 bases between them. This CDR3 spans 13 amino acids.